This passage covers 10 T cell receptor beta chains from one sample sequenced in a study of beta chain features in type 1 diabetes. cDNA synthesis used the whole RNA isolate, giving expressed TCRB sequences. Repertoires were generated with immunoSEQ multiplex PCR, while TCRdb's copy carries only in-frame clones and drops some. Of over 700,000 clones in the sample, around a sixth were seen once. Sequenced material: naive CD4+ T cells from blood. These receptors all come from a woman under 30 in good health.

This clone was counted a few times. This chain links TRBV27 with TRBJ1-1, with D possibly matching TRBD1 (6 bases). Germline loops: CDR1 MNHEY, CDR2 SMNVEV (reference sequence). The V end was cut by 5 bases, the J end by 0 bases, with 10 bases between. This CDR3 spans 14 amino acids. The CDR3 sequence: CASSRGGMNTEAFF. The CDR3 DNA follows: TGTGCCAGCAGTCGGGGGGGCATGAACACTGAAGCTTTCTTT.

The chain employs TRBV4-1 and TRBJ1-1; D is perhaps TRBD1 (5 bases). Trimming left V 0 bases short and J 9 bases short, with 11 bases between. Germline CDR1 and CDR2: MGHRA and YSYEKL. The CDR3 sequence is 13 residues long. CDR3 sequence (DNA): TGCGCCAGCAGCCAAGATCTTCAGGGTAAAGCTTTCTTT. This codes for CASSQDLQGKAFF.

This clone was seen only a few times. The chain uses TRBV20-1 and TRBJ1-2; the D gene is possibly TRBD1 (5 bases). Germline assignment: CDR1 DFQATT and CDR2 SNEGSKA (reference sequence). CDR3 length equals 8 residues. CDR3 residues: CRSGGYTF. CDR3 coding DNA: TGCAGGTCAGGGGGCTACACCTTC.

A note on this clone: The same CDR3 also results from other DNA sequences found in this sample. The chain uses TRBV7-2 and TRBJ2-7, with TRBD1 matching 9 bases. The CDR3 is 14 residues long. With 5 bases clipped from V and 3 bases from J, the junction kept 5 bases outside the gene matches. CDR1 is SGHTA, CDR2 FQGNSA, per germline. CDR3 region: CASSPQTGGYEQYF. The CDR3 DNA follows: TGTGCCAGCAGCCCCCAGACAGGGGGCTACGAGCAGTACTTC.

This clone was seen a handful of times. This rearrangement joins TRBV6-6 to TRBJ2-3; D might be TRBD1 or TRBD2, each matching 5 bases. Germline CDR1 is MNHNY and CDR2 is SVGAGI (reference sequence). Trimming removed 7 bases from V and 6 bases from J, with 14 bases in between. The CDR3 runs 13 residues. The CDR3 sequence: CASIDRGADTQYF. CDR3 sequence (DNA): TGTGCCAGCATCGACAGAGGGGCCGATACGCAGTATTTT.

This clone occurred a few times. The chain uses TRBV28 and TRBJ1-2; 8 nucleotides line up with TRBD1. The CDR3 extends over 13 amino acids. Trimming took 5 bases from V and 5 from J; bases not matched to a gene: 4. The germline gives CDR1 MDHEN, CDR2 SYDVKM. CDR3 region: CASSRTGYYGYTF. DNA for the CDR3: TGTGCCAGCAGTAGGACAGGGTATTATGGCTACACCTTC.

This rearrangement joins TRBV5-8 to TRBJ2-6; 7 bases are a match to TRBD2. This CDR3 contains 18 residues. Germline-derived CDR1 and CDR2 are SGHTS and YDEGEE. The J segment lost 0 bases and the V segment lost 2 bases, leaving 8 bases of the junction unmatched. In DNA, the CDR3 is TGTGCCAGCAGCTTCCAACGAGCTAGCGGCTCTGGGGCCAACGTCCTGACTTTC. Its protein is CASSFQRASGSGANVLTF.

The chain links TRBV2 to TRBJ1-2; D is perhaps TRBD1 (5 bases). The CDR3 is made up of 12 amino acids. V was cut by 4 bases and J by 8 bases, with 11 bases left in between. CDR1 SNHLY and CDR2 FYNNEI come from the germline V gene. Here the CDR3 DNA reads TGTGCCAGCAGTGGGGGACCGTGGGGCTACACCTTC. Its translation is CASSGGPWGYTF.

This clone has a handful of counts. The chain couples TRBV7-9 to TRBJ2-1, with 7 nucleotides matching TRBD1. V shed 5 bases and J 0 bases; nucleotides not matched to a gene: 16. This CDR3 contains 19 residues. Looked up from germline, CDR1 is SEHNR and CDR2 is FQNEAQ (reference sequence). The CDR3 reads CASSPTRGGLSSSYNEQFF. The CDR3 nucleotides read TGTGCCAGCAGCCCGACGAGAGGGGGCCTCTCTAGCTCCTACAATGAGCAGTTCTTC.

This clone was seen only a few times. This chain connects TRBV6-6 to TRBJ1-5; D is undetermined. The CDR3 has 13 residues. Per germline, CDR1 MNHNY and CDR2 SVGAGI (reference sequence). V shed 6 bases and J shed 5 bases, with 11 bases lying between them. CDR3 sequence (DNA): TGTGCCAGCAGCGATGACACGTATCAGCCCCAGCATTTT. Its translation is CASSDDTYQPQHF.